The clone carrying this T cell receptor beta chain was detected only a few times. Its cognate antigen is unknown. The CDR3 runs 13 residues. J gave up 4 bases and V 5 bases, and 5 bases lay outside the gene matches. Germline V gives CDR1 SGDLS, CDR2 YYNGEE. These data belong to a study of beta chain features in type 1 diabetes. Study results and caveats: Researchers reported that naive, central memory and Treg TCRB repertoires appeared more similar in patients than in healthy donors.

What was sequenced were expressed TCRB transcripts, since all of the isolated RNA had been reverse transcribed. TCRdb's table, derived via immunoSEQ multiplex PCR, lists solely in-frame clones and lacks some. The table shows hundreds of thousands of clones, with roughly a sixth occurring only once. The rearrangement joins TRBV9 to TRBJ1-2; 7 nucleotides match TRBD1. The specimen sequenced was naive CD4+ T cells from blood. The source of this sequence is a man younger than 30 in good health. CDR3 sequence reads: CASRGGASYGYTF. For the CDR3, the DNA is TGTGCCAGCAGAGGGGGCGCATCCTATGGCTACACCTTC.